The next 23 T cell receptor beta chains were all read from a single sample in a study of siplizumab effects on memory and regulatory T cells. The data were produced by immunoSEQ multiplex PCR, yet TCRdb's version contains in-frame clones alone and is incomplete. The table records about 110,000 clones, about 90% of them present only once. Sequencing was performed on Tregs sorted from blood. These receptors were taken from a human donor in good health.

The CDR3 DNA reads TGTGCCAGCTCACCCGTCGGGACCGTCGAGCAGTACTTC. Encoded protein: CASSPVGTVEQYF. V and J are TRBV18 and TRBJ2-7, with D possibly being TRBD1 or TRBD2 (5 bases each). Germline CDR1 reads KGHSH; CDR2 reads LQKENI. Trimming removed 3 bases from V and 6 bases from J, with 12 bases in between. This CDR3 is 13 amino acids long.

This chain's CDR3 is CASSRQGANTGELFF. CDR3 nucleotide sequence: TGTGCCAGCAGCCGACAGGGGGCGAACACCGGGGAGCTGTTTTTT. The V and J genes are TRBV2 and TRBJ2-2; 9 bases agree with TRBD1. The CDR3 spans 15 residues. With V trimmed by 6 bases and J by 0 bases, 2 bases remained unmatched. CDR1 is SNHLY and CDR2 is FYNNEI in the germline V gene. Combining the CDR3 with reference TRBV2 and TRBJ2-2 gives the whole variable domain EPEVTQTPSHQVTQMGQEVILRCVPISNHLYFYWYRQILGQKVEFLVSFYNNEISEKSEIFDDQFSVERPDGSNFTLKIRSTKLEDSAMYFCASSRQGANTGELFFGEGSRLTVL.

The chain has TRBV5-8 and TRBJ2-2, with no clear D. V was cut by 0 bases and J by 4 bases, with 10 bases left in between. Per the germline V gene, CDR1 is SGHTS and CDR2 is YDEGEE. CDR3 length: 15 amino acids. The chain's CDR3 is CASSLGVSLTGELFF. The CDR3 coding sequence is TGTGCCAGCAGCTTGGGGGTTAGCCTCACCGGGGAGCTGTTTTTT.

The rearrangement links TRBV18 to TRBJ1-1, with TRBD1 matching 7 bases. V lost 3 bases and J lost 0; bases outside the gene matches: 7. Germline loops: CDR1 KGHSH, CDR2 LQKENI. This CDR3 has 16 amino acids. For the CDR3, the DNA is TGTGCCAGCTCACCGGGACAGAAATCCATGAACACTGAAGCTTTCTTT. Protein: CASSPGQKSMNTEAFF.

The chain couples TRBV20-1 to TRBJ2-5; the D gene is possibly TRBD2 (5 bases). The CDR3 consists of 11 residues. Trimming cost V 6 bases and J 6 bases, with 11 bases left between them. CDR1 is DFQATT, CDR2 SNEGSKA, per germline (reference sequence). The CDR3 bases are TGCAGTGCCGCCTGGGAGAAGACCCAGTACTTC. Amino acids: CSAAWEKTQYF.

The chain combines TRBV20-1 with TRBJ2-3; unclear D gene. V lost 3 bases to trimming and J lost 11 bases, with 9 bases between them. CDR1 is DFQATT and CDR2 is SNEGSKA in the germline V gene (reference sequence). The CDR3 runs to 10 residues. The CDR3 region has the DNA TGCAGTGCTAGGCAACGGATGCAGTATTTT. Translating gives CSARQRMQYF.

The rearrangement joins TRBV19 to TRBJ1-4; TRBD1 might be the D (5 bases). The CDR3 spans 15 residues. The germline V and J ends were trimmed by 8 bases and 4 bases, with 17 bases remaining between them. Germline V gene data show CDR1 as LNHDA and CDR2 as SQIVND (reference sequence). The CDR3 region has the DNA TGTGCCAGTGGCTTGGCAGGGAAATTTAATGAAAAACTGTTTTTT. The encoded protein is CASGLAGKFNEKLFF.

The rearrangement links TRBV7-3 to TRBJ2-1; 7 nucleotides agree with TRBD2. CDR1 and CDR2 (germline): SGHTA, FQGTGA. This CDR3 region has 15 residues. The ends lost 3 bases at V and 5 bases at J; junction bases unmatched: 7. The CDR3 loop reads CASSFAGRSDNEQFF. The CDR3 DNA follows: TGTGCCAGCAGCTTCGCCGGGAGGTCTGACAATGAGCAGTTCTTC.

Comments on this clone: The germline gene is not matched at one end of the junction; a read error may be the cause. The chain has TRBV4-2 and TRBJ1-3, with D unresolved. Germline V CDR1 and CDR2: LGHNA, YNFKEQ. The CDR3 loop spans 14 amino acids. The CDR3 coding sequence is TGTGCCAGCAACCAAGAAAGGGTAGGAAACACCATATATTTT. It translates to CASNQERVGNTIYF.

The chain recombines TRBV18 with TRBJ1-2; D is ambiguous. Germline-derived CDR1 and CDR2 are KGHSH and LQKENI. Trimming removed 6 bases from V and 1 base from J, with 12 bases in between. The CDR3 has 14 residues. The CDR3 DNA reads TGTGCCAGCTCCCCCGGAGAGGGTAACTATGGCTACACCTTC. This translates into CASSPGEGNYGYTF.

The rearrangement joins TRBV7-2 to TRBJ1-2; TRBD1 matches at 7 bases. V gave up 5 bases and J gave up 8 bases; unmatched junction bases: 11. This CDR3 is built from 14 residues. Germline CDR1 SGHTA, CDR2 FQGNSA. The CDR3: CASSRRRQGDGYTF. The DNA of the CDR3 is TGTGCCAGCAGCCGCCGCCGACAGGGTGACGGCTACACCTTC.

This clone was recorded once. The V call is TRBV7-8, the J call TRBJ2-3; a possible D gene is TRBD2 (5 bases). Germline CDR1 reads SGHVS; CDR2 reads FQNEAQ. The V end was cut by 5 bases, the J end by 6 bases, with 18 bases between. The CDR3 runs 15 residues. The CDR3, as DNA: TGTGCCAGCAGCATAGATGGAAGGACTGGCGATACGCAGTATTTT. Its protein product is CASSIDGRTGDTQYF. Drawing the rest from reference TRBV7-8 and TRBJ2-3, the complete variable domain is GAGVSQSPRYKVAKRGQDVALRCDPISGHVSLFWYQQALGQGPEFLTYFQNEAQLDKSGLPSDRFFAERPEGSVSTLKIQRTQQEDSAVYLCASSIDGRTGDTQYFGPGTRLTVL.

Worth noting for this clone: Other nucleotide sequences in the sample specify the same CDR3. CDR3 protein: CASSPQETQYF. In DNA form, the CDR3 reads TGTGCCAGCTCGCCCCAAGAGACCCAGTACTTC. This chain uses TRBV18 with TRBJ2-5; D is ambiguous. This CDR3 is built from 11 residues. Per germline, CDR1 KGHSH and CDR2 LQKENI. The V end lost 6 bases, the J end lost 1 base, and 3 bases lay between the germline ends.

This rearrangement joins TRBV19 to TRBJ2-5, with 13 positions matching TRBD2. CDR1 and CDR2 (germline): LNHDA, SQIVND (reference sequence). The CDR3 is 15 residues long. V lost 3 bases, J lost 5 bases, and 3 bases stayed unmatched. This CDR3 is CASSIGTSGKETQYF. The CDR3 DNA is TGTGCCAGTAGTATCGGGACTAGCGGGAAGGAGACCCAGTACTTC.

This rearrangement joins TRBV19 to TRBJ1-2, with 9 bases that match TRBD1. The germline V gene encodes CDR1 LNHDA and CDR2 SQIVND (reference sequence). The CDR3 is made up of 18 amino acids. V was clipped by 5 bases and J by 0 bases; unmatched bases: 13. The CDR3 bases are TGTGCCAGTAGTTTCGCGACAGGGGGTATTCTAGCTAACTATGGCTACACCTTC. Residues: CASSFATGGILANYGYTF. The variable domain in full, completed from reference TRBV19 and TRBJ1-2, reads DGGITQSPKYLFRKEGQNVTLSCEQNLNHDAMYWYRQDPGQGLRLIYYSQIVNDFQKGDIAEGYSVSREKKESFPLTVTSAQKNPTAFYLCASSFATGGILANYGYTFGSGTRLTVV.

The genes are TRBV19 and TRBJ2-7; possibly TRBD1 for D (5 bases). This CDR3 is built from 14 residues. The germline CDR1 and CDR2 sequences are LNHDA and SQIVND (reference sequence). Deletions cut 3 bases from V and 1 base from J, with 10 bases between. The CDR3 sequence is CASSIAQDSYEQYF. In DNA form, the CDR3 reads TGTGCCAGTAGTATCGCACAGGATTCCTACGAGCAGTACTTC.

The chain has TRBV2 and TRBJ1-5; no definite D call. This CDR3 comprises 14 residues. The V end was cut by 7 bases, the J end by 4 bases, with 14 bases between. Germline CDR1 and CDR2: SNHLY and FYNNEI. CDR3 nucleotides: TGTGCCAGCACCGCTGCATATCAAAATCAGCCCCAGCATTTT. Protein: CASTAAYQNQPQHF.

In the case of this clone: The sample holds other DNA sequences that translate to the same CDR3. This sequence joins TRBV29-1 and TRBJ1-2, with D tentatively TRBD1 (6 bases). CDR3 length equals 12 residues. Germline V gene sequence: CDR1 SQVTM, CDR2 ANQGSEA. With 6 bases removed from V and 2 bases from J, the gap between germline ends came to 10 bases. In nucleotides, the CDR3 is TGCAGCGTAGGAGGACAGAACTATGGCTACACCTTC. This gives the protein CSVGGQNYGYTF. The full variable domain, in which reference TRBV29-1 and TRBJ1-2 provide the parts outside the CDR3, is SAVISQKPSRDICQRGTSLTIQCQVDSQVTMMFWYRQQPGQSLTLIATANQGSEATYESGFVIDKFPISRPNLTFSTLTVSNMSPEDSSIYLCSVGGQNYGYTFGSGTRLTVV.

V gene TRBV7-9 combines with J gene TRBJ1-4; tentatively, D is TRBD1 (5 bases). CDR1 SEHNR and CDR2 FQNEAQ come from the germline V gene (reference sequence). CDR3 size: 16 residues. V lost 5 bases, J lost 7 bases, and 20 bases lay in between. The CDR3 DNA sequence: TGTGCCAGCAGCCTTGGGACCCTGGCTGGAGGTGAAAAACTGTTTTTT. Its translation is CASSLGTLAGGEKLFF.

The chain is built from TRBV7-2 and TRBJ1-6, with D possibly TRBD1 on 6 matching bases. The CDR3 totals 14 residues. Deletions cut 8 bases from V and 9 bases from J, with 17 bases between. Germline assignment: CDR1 SGHTA and CDR2 FQGNSA. CDR3 DNA: TGTGCCAGCCATAGGGGGGCGGGTGGTTCACCCCTCCACTTT. Translation gives CASHRGAGGSPLHF.

There are a few counts of this clone. The identical CDR3 is also encoded by other nucleotide sequences in the sample. V and J are TRBV18 and TRBJ2-7; possibly TRBD1 for D (6 bases). Germline V gene lookup returns CDR1 KGHSH and CDR2 LQKENI. There are 13 residues in the CDR3. V was shortened by 3 bases and J by 3 bases, with 9 bases between the two germline ends. CDR3 protein: CASSPQDSYEQYF. The CDR3 nucleotides are TGTGCCAGCTCACCTCAGGACAGCTACGAGCAGTACTTC.

The table lists this clone with a count of one. The genes are TRBV19 and TRBJ2-7; TRBD2 agrees at 9 bases. V lost 3 bases, J lost 3 bases, and 9 bases stayed unmatched. CDR1 and CDR2 from the germline V gene are LNHDA and SQIVND (reference sequence). The length of the CDR3 is 16 residues. Here the CDR3 reads CASSITPRLAVYEQYF. The CDR3 DNA sequence: TGTGCCAGTAGTATTACTCCCCGACTAGCGGTCTACGAGCAGTACTTC.

The chain recombines TRBV7-9 with TRBJ2-3; weak D call: TRBD2 (5 bases). CDR3 size: 14 residues. Germline-derived CDR1 and CDR2 are SEHNR and FQNEAQ (reference sequence). The germline V and J ends were trimmed by 3 bases and 6 bases, with 13 bases remaining between them. The DNA of the CDR3 is TGTGCCAGCAGCTTCGAGACTACCGGGGATACGCAGTATTTT. Translated: CASSFETTGDTQYF.